Shown below are 10 T cell receptor beta chains from a single sample sequenced in a study of OX40 agonist ivuxolimab in advanced cancers. TCRdb's table, derived via immunoSEQ multiplex PCR, lists solely in-frame clones and lacks some. The sample lists about 80,000 clones, around four fifths occurring once. The source was CD4+ or CD8+ T cells sorted from blood, collected in a trial of the OX40 agonist ivuxolimab. The source is an adult with an advanced solid tumor such as melanoma, head and neck, liver or kidney cancer.

The chain joins TRBV19 to TRBJ1-4; tentatively, D is TRBD1 (6 bases). Germline V gene sequence: CDR1 LNHDA, CDR2 SQIVND (reference sequence). Trimming took off 6 bases at V and 6 bases at J, with 11 bases between the two ends. The CDR3 is 13 amino acids. CDR3 sequence: CASSLTGYEKLFF. DNA for the CDR3: TGTGCCAGTAGCCTGACAGGTTATGAAAAACTGTTTTTT.

This clone occurred once. V usage is TRBV19 and J usage is TRBJ2-5; 8 bases align to TRBD2. The CDR3 consists of 13 residues. Germline V CDR1 and CDR2: LNHDA, SQIVND (reference sequence). V gave up 8 bases and J gave up 4 bases; unmatched junction bases: 6. The CDR3 is CASYGGGGETQYF. The DNA of the CDR3 is TGTGCCAGTTACGGGGGGGGCGGAGAGACCCAGTACTTC.

This chain joins TRBV21-1 and TRBJ1-1; the table gives TRBD1 as D, unverified against the DNA. TRBV21-1 is flagged as a pseudogene. The CDR3 consists of 13 residues. CDR3 sequence (DNA): TGTGCCAGCAGCAAAGGTCCAAACACTGAAGCTTTCTTT. Translated, it gives CASSKGPNTEAFF.

The chain joins TRBV5-6 to TRBJ2-7, with TRBD2 matching 9 bases. This CDR3 has 15 residues. CDR1 is SGHDT and CDR2 is YYEEEE in the germline V gene. Trimming removed 3 bases from V and 3 bases from J; junction bases left unmatched: 7. The CDR3 DNA is TGTGCCAGCAGCTCCAGCGGGAGGTTCGGCTACGAGCAGTACTTC. Its protein product is CASSSSGRFGYEQYF.

This clone is judged large (0.1 to 1%). One end of the junction fails to match germline, which may point to a read error. This chain connects TRBV2 to TRBJ1-5, with D perhaps TRBD1 (5 bases). The CDR3 spans 13 residues. The germline V gene encodes CDR1 SNHLY and CDR2 FYNNEI. The CDR3 region has the DNA TGTGCCAGCAGTGAAGCCCCCGGGGCCGCTCATCCCTTT. Amino acid sequence: CASSEAPGAAHPF.

J is TRBJ1-2 and V is TRBV7-9; 7 nucleotides match TRBD1. This CDR3 spans 14 amino acids. The germline V gene has CDR1 SEHNR and CDR2 FQNEAQ (reference sequence). V lost 0 bases, J lost 8 bases, and 6 bases stayed unmatched. CDR3 DNA: TGTGCCAGCAGCTTAGCGACAGGGATGAGGGGCTACACCTTC. Translated, it gives CASSLATGMRGYTF.

The rearrangement joins TRBV5-4 to TRBJ1-4; D remains unclear. The CDR3 sequence is 13 residues long. From germline, CDR1 is SGHNT and CDR2 YYREEE (reference sequence). Trimming removed 4 bases at V and 7 bases at J, with 11 bases between. CDR3 sequence (DNA): TGTGCCAGCAGCGTGGACTTACTTGAAAAACTGTTTTTT. Translating it yields CASSVDLLEKLFF. The complete variable domain, with remaining parts taken from reference TRBV5-4 and TRBJ1-4, reads ETGVTQSPTHLIKTRGQQVTLRCSSQSGHNTVSWYQQALGQGPQFIFQYYREEENGRGNFPPRFSGLQFPNYSSELNVNALELDDSALYLCASSVDLLEKLFFGSGTQLSVL.

This chain links TRBV4-2 with TRBJ1-2; D gene unclear. CDR3 length equals 15 residues. V gave up 0 bases and J gave up 2 bases, with 10 bases separating them. Germline assignment: CDR1 LGHNA and CDR2 YNFKEQ. In DNA, the CDR3 is TGTGCCAGCAGCCAAGAAGCAGGACGCAACTATGGCTACACCTTC. This encodes CASSQEAGRNYGYTF.

The chain carries TRBV6-5 and TRBJ1-4; 7 nucleotides agree with TRBD1. J lost 6 bases, V lost 5 bases, and 6 bases had no gene match. Germline CDR1 reads MNHEY; CDR2 reads SVGAGI. CDR3 size: 14 residues. CDR3 DNA: TGTGCCAGCAGTACAGGGGATAGCGATGAAAAACTGTTTTTT. Its protein is CASSTGDSDEKLFF.

This chain links TRBV7-2 with TRBJ2-5; D may be TRBD1 or TRBD2 (5 bases each). V gave up 1 base and J gave up 4 bases, with 7 bases separating them. There are 13 residues in the CDR3. CDR1 SGHTA and CDR2 FQGNSA come from the germline V gene. CDR3 loop: CASSLERGETQYF. CDR3 bases: TGTGCCAGCAGCTTAGAGAGGGGAGAGACCCAGTACTTC.